This T cell receptor (beta chain) was obtained from a study of T cells in Graves' hyperthyroidism and ophthalmopathy. Overall study context: Staff took peripheral blood when the initial diagnosis was made, before any treatment began.

Between the trimmed V and J ends, which lost 6 bases and 3 bases, there was a span of 14 bases. Germline V lookup: CDR1 ENHRY, CDR2 SYGVKD. The CDR3 consists of 14 residues. This clonotype was detected ten times or more. Its antigen is still unknown. A NOSPECS grade of at least 4, a Clinical Activity Score of at least 3 and duration under 3 months were recorded in ophthalmopathy patients. Points from the study as a whole: Model-based prediction identified ophthalmopathy a median about 6 months prior to its onset. The majority of expanded thyroid clonotypes above 0.001 also appeared in blood.

TCR beta CDR3 region amplification was performed from RNA transcripts. HTBI primers were the set used in a first-round RT-PCR of the TCR CDR3. TCRdb re-analysed the multiplex PCR reads in MiXCR, keeping a single row per CDR3 protein. The sample contains approximately 520,000 distinct CDR3 sequences, about 24% of which appear only once. Sequencing was performed on blood. The sequence derives from a woman in her 30s with Graves' ophthalmopathy. The rearrangement joins TRBV10-3 to TRBJ1-1, with unresolved D. CDR3 loop: CAIRKTPRDTEAFF. In DNA form, the CDR3 reads TGTGCCATCAGGAAGACCCCTCGGGACACTGAAGCTTTCTTT.